The rows below give T cell receptor beta chains drawn from one sample of a study of blood T cell repertoires in COVID-19. The table came from immunoSEQ multiplex PCR; TCRdb's copy has only in-frame clones and leaves some out. The sample lists over 100,000 clones; approximately 90% were seen once. Input material: peripheral blood. These receptors were collected from a man between 60 and 75 years old with COVID-19, enrolled during active disease. Each CDR3 is given with its conserved first and last residue. The D gene is left open where the match is weak. Not all rows give a size; the values are once, few, many and, for expanded clones, a class.

v_gene	abundance	d_gene	j_gene	len	CDR3aa	CDR3nt
TRBV5-4	NA	TRBD1	TRBJ1-1	15	CASSLARGMNTEAFF	TGTGCCAGCAGCTTGGCCAGGGGGATGAACACTGAAGCTTTCTTT
TRBV6-5	NA	TRBD2	TRBJ2-3	15	CASSPTSGGRDTQYF	TGTGCCAGCAGTCCGACTAGCGGGGGGAGAGATACGCAGTATTTT
TRBV6-4	NA	NA	TRBJ1-5	16	CASSDSKTDCNQPQHF	TGTGCCAGCAGTGACTCGAAGACAGATTGCAATCAGCCCCAGCATTTT
TRBV4-1	NA	TRBD1	TRBJ2-1	15	CASSPGQVGYNEQFF	TGCGCCAGCAGCCCGGGACAGGTCGGCTACAATGAGCAGTTCTTC
TRBV19	NA	NA	TRBJ1-5	13	CASSSDRNQPQHF	TGTGCCAGTAGTTCAGACAGGAATCAGCCCCAGCATTTT
TRBV7-8	NA	NA	TRBJ1-5	15	CASSQRTEFNQPQHF	TGTGCCAGCAGCCAAAGGACAGAATTCAATCAGCCCCAGCATTTT
TRBV28	NA	NA	TRBJ2-1	16	CASSTGQVSSYNEQFF	TGTGCCAGCAGCACGGGACAAGTGAGCTCCTACAATGAGCAGTTCTTC
TRBV7-2	NA	TRBD1	TRBJ1-1	13	CASMTGITAEAFF	TGTGCCAGCATGACAGGGATTACGGCTGAAGCTTTCTTT
TRBV7-9	NA	TRBD1	TRBJ1-1	14	CASSLVQGIGEAFF	TGTGCCAGCAGCTTAGTACAGGGGATTGGTGAAGCTTTCTTT
TRBV10-3	once	NA	TRBJ1-4	13	CAISEDSGEKLFF	TGTGCCATCAGTGAGGACAGTGGGGAAAAACTGTTTTTT
TRBV7-2	NA	NA	TRBJ1-3	14	CASSVQGDGNTIYF	TGTGCCAGCAGCGTACAGGGCGATGGAAACACCATATATTTT
TRBV19	NA	TRBD1	TRBJ1-4	18	CASSPRDRIVLTNEKLFF	TGTGCCAGTAGTCCCCGGGACAGGATTGTCCTTACTAATGAAAAACTGTTTTTT
TRBV6-6	NA	TRBD1	TRBJ2-7	16	CARPGQSHYPRGEQYF	TGTGCCAGGCCGGGACAGTCACACTATCCTCGCGGCGAGCAGTACTTC
TRBV30	NA	NA	TRBJ1-2	14	CAWSPGTRAYGYTF	TGTGCCTGGAGCCCCGGGACAAGGGCTTATGGCTACACCTTC
TRBV7-9	NA	NA	TRBJ1-4	14	CASSLVSSNEKLFF	TGTGCCAGCAGCTTAGTATCTTCTAATGAAAAACTGTTTTTT
TRBV19	NA	TRBD1	TRBJ2-1	16	CASSPETGGGYNEQFF	TGTGCCAGTAGTCCTGAGACAGGGGGCGGCTACAATGAGCAGTTCTTC
TRBV12-3/TRBV12-4	NA	NA	TRBJ1-1	12	CASRRGRTEAFF	TGTGCCAGTCGCAGGGGTAGAACTGAAGCTTTCTTT
TRBV7-3	NA	NA	TRBJ1-1	14	CASSLTHSNTEAFF	TGTGCCAGCAGCTTAACACATTCGAACACTGAAGCTTTCTTT
TRBV27	few	TRBD1	TRBJ2-7	14	CASSADRVRYEQYF	TGTGCCAGCAGTGCGGACAGGGTTCGCTACGAGCAGTACTTC
TRBV28	NA	NA	TRBJ1-2	13	CASSRQAIRSYTF	TGTGCCAGCAGTCGACAGGCCATCAGGAGCTACACCTTC
TRBV7-2	NA	NA	TRBJ2-7	14	CASSLARKHYEQYF	TGTGCCAGCAGCTTAGCGCGGAAGCACTACGAGCAGTACTTC
TRBV5-1	NA	NA	TRBJ2-2	15	CASSWDTSGAGELFF	TGCGCCAGCAGCTGGGACACCTCCGGGGCCGGGGAGCTGTTTTTT
TRBV7-9	NA	TRBD1	TRBJ1-5	16	CASSAGGGTGFTSQHF	TGTGCCAGCAGCGCCGGGGGAGGGACAGGGTTTACGTCCCAGCATTTT
TRBV4-1	NA	NA	TRBJ2-7	14	CASSQGVGIYEQYF	TGCGCCAGCAGCCAAGGGGTGGGCATCTACGAGCAGTACTTC
TRBV15	NA	NA	TRBJ1-4	15	CATSRVKGYNEKLFF	TGTGCCACCAGCAGAGTCAAGGGGTATAATGAAAAACTGTTTTTT
TRBV29-1	NA	NA	TRBJ1-2	15	CSVEDREGGSSGYTF	TGCAGCGTTGAAGATCGTGAGGGTGGATCTTCTGGCTACACCTTC
TRBV7-9	NA	TRBD1	TRBJ1-1	14	CASRWDRGPTEAFF	TGTGCCAGCAGATGGGACAGGGGGCCTACTGAAGCTTTCTTT
TRBV19	NA	TRBD1	TRBJ2-3	14	CASTVDRGADTQYF	TGTGCCAGTACTGTAGACAGGGGTGCAGATACGCAGTATTTT
TRBV6-5	NA	TRBD1	TRBJ2-7	13	CASSYQQTGSEYF	TGTGCCAGCAGTTACCAACAGACAGGGAGTGAGTACTTC
TRBV7-9	NA	NA	TRBJ1-2	13	CASSGGLVYGYTF	TGTGCCAGCAGCGGAGGGCTCGTCTATGGCTACACCTTC
TRBV7-6	once	NA	TRBJ2-2	14	CASSLETGTGELFF	TGTGCCAGCAGCCTGGAGACAGGCACCGGGGAGCTGTTTTTT
TRBV28	once	NA	TRBJ1-2	15	CASSTVYSKTYGYTF	TGTGCCAGCAGTACTGTCTACAGTAAAACCTATGGCTACACCTTC
TRBV29-1	NA	NA	TRBJ2-1	16	CSVEAPQASSYNEQFF	TGCAGCGTTGAAGCCCCCCAGGCGAGCTCCTACAATGAGCAGTTCTTC
TRBV7-8	NA	TRBD1	TRBJ1-5	15	CASSPGTGFNQPQHF	TGTGCCAGCAGCCCAGGGACAGGCTTCAATCAGCCCCAGCATTTT
TRBV5-1	NA	TRBD1	TRBJ1-1	14	CASSRDSQNTEAFF	TGCGCCAGCAGCAGGGACAGCCAGAACACTGAAGCTTTCTTT
TRBV6-5	once	NA	TRBJ2-7	14	CASRRTDSGHEQYF	TGTGCCAGCAGAAGGACAGACTCTGGACACGAGCAGTACTTC
TRBV5-3	NA	TRBD2	TRBJ2-1	17	CARSYRQTSGDLNEQFF	TGTGCCAGAAGCTACCGTCAGACTAGCGGGGACTTGAATGAGCAGTTCTTC